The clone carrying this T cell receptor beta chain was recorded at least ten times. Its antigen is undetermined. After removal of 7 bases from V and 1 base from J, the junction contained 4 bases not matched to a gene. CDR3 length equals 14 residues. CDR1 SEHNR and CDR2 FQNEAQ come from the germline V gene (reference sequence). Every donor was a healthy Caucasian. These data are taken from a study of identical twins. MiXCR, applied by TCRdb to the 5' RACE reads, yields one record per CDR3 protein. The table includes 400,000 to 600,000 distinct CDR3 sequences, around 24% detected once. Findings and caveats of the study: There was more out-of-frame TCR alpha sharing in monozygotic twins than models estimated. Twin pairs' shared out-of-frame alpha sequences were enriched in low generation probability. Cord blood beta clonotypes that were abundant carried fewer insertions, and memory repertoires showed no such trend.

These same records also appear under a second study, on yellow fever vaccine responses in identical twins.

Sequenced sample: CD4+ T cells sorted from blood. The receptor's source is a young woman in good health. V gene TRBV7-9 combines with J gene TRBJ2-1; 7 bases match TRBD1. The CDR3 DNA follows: TGTGCCAGCACTCGGGACAGTTCCTACAATGAGCAGTTCTTC. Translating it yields CASTRDSSYNEQFF.